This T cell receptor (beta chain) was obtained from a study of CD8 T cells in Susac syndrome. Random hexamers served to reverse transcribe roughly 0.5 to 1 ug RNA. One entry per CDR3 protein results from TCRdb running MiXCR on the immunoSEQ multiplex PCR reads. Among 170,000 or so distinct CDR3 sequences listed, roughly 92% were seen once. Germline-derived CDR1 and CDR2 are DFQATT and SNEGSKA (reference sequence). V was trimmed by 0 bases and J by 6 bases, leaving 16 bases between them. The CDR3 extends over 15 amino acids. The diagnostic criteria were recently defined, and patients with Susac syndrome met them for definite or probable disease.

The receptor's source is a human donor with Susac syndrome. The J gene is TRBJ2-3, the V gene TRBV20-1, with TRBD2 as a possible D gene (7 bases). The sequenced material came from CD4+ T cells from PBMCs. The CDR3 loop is CSARDPAGAGDTQYF. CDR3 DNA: TGCAGTGCTAGAGATCCGGCGGGGGCAGGGGATACGCAGTATTTT.